The present entry profiles one TCR beta chain with its context. This clone was recorded only once. Its recognized antigen is unknown. Per-nucleotide qualities are absent, and no much larger clonotype sits a single base away. This entry belongs to a study of blood T cell repertoires in COVID-19 (TCRdb year 2020). At the level of the whole study: The collaborator samples originated in the United States, Italy and Spain and spanned the acute and convalescent phases of COVID-19. The material from the prospective study consisted of cDNA or gDNA derived from T cells, B-cell-depleted T cells, or PBMCs. Subjects who had been exposed to COVID-19, were actively infected with it, or had recovered from it provided the deeply sampled blood TCRbeta repertoires that made up the dataset. The repertoires were released in a freely available public database meant as a resource for research on the immune response to SARS-CoV-2. Samples were obtained from the ongoing ImmuneRACE study (first 160 participants) and from about 1,300 subjects provided by 6 global collaborators. Sample metadata almost always included a de-identified subject ID, COVID-19 status, age in years and sex. Where available, HLA class I and class II types were taken from metadata supplied by the sample provider and were not determined by assay-based typing. Findings and caveats that apply to the study as a whole: How much clinical and demographic metadata was included differed by source and by participant, and the metadata was provided uncurated.

TCRbeta CDR3 regions were amplified from genomic DNA using the immunoSEQ Assay, a bias-controlled multiplex PCR. Under the source paper's analysis protocol: Within the assay, amplification of reference gene primers was used to estimate how many nucleated cells each sample contained. To quantify the absolute abundance of each unique TCRbeta CDR3 rearrangement, sequence reads were collapsed and filtered. Productive Simpson clonality was computed per sample as the square root of Simpson's diversity index over productive rearrangements. Imported from immuneACCESS, the table was reduced by TCRdb to in-frame sequences with V and J called. These copies leave out some clones; in studies compared against another copy, an unresolved V gene accounts for under half, and the cause of the remainder is not known. V and J calls and clone size are given by that table; D and trimming were obtained from the DNA. Recorded for this sample are about 160,000 clones; around 84% of them occurred a single time. The ten biggest clones cover about 3% of the sample.

The collaborating institutions used their own protocols to collect whole blood in K2EDTA tubes. For TCRbeta analysis, collaborator samples were shipped as frozen whole blood, as isolated PBMCs, or as DNA extracted from either sample type. The source is a human donor with acute or convalescent COVID-19. The donor label of this sample is uncertain. Sequencing was carried out using peripheral blood.

CDR3 reads: CASSLGLGSTETNEKLFF. The DNA is as follows: TGTGCCAGCAGCTTAGGGTTAGGGTCGACAGAAACTAATGAAAAACTGTTTTTT. The rearranged chain carries TRBV11-2 and TRBJ1-4; the D segment could be TRBD1, given 5 matching bases. The V and J ends are trimmed by 1 base and 1 base, leaving 16 bases between them. The germline V gene sets CDR1 to SGHAT and CDR2 to FQNNGV. From its cysteine to its phenylalanine, the CDR3 spans 18 amino acids. Here the CDR3 DNA is all that survives: 54 bases in frame from base 1.